One sample yielded the 19 T cell receptor beta chains listed below, sequenced in a study of T cell responses to AZD1222 COVID-19 vaccine (dated by TCRdb to about 2021). The time point label here, explained by the study, means: baseline before first vaccination. The method behind the library was the immunoSEQ multiplex PCR assay. Drawn from immuneACCESS, this table holds only the in-frame rearrangements with V and J called that TCRdb kept. Clones are partly lost; checked studies trace under half to an unresolved V gene and leave the rest unexplained. This sample is represented by more than 150,000 clones; almost 95% of them were singletons. The top ten hold over 7.5% of the sample. The sample here was peripheral blood, taken on day 0 of AZD1222 vaccination. These receptors were obtained from an adult in good health.

This clone showed up just once. This sequence joins TRBV5-6 and TRBJ1-5; D may be TRBD1 (6 bases). Trimming pared 6 bases from V and 3 bases from J, leaving 13 bases between. Germline CDR1 and CDR2: SGHDT and YYEEEE. This CDR3 has 14 residues. This CDR3 reads CASTVQGYNQPQHF. In DNA, the CDR3 is TGTGCCAGCACCGTACAGGGATACAATCAGCCCCAGCATTTT.

The chain employs TRBV7-6 and TRBJ2-7; 12 nucleotides agree with TRBD1. The V segment lost 5 bases and the J segment 3 bases; nucleotides outside the gene matches: 8. Looked up from germline, CDR1 is SGHVS and CDR2 is FNYEAQ. This CDR3 is 16 amino acids long. CDR3 amino acids: CASSKTRDRGLYEQYF. The CDR3 DNA is TGTGCCAGCAGCAAGACCCGGGACAGGGGGCTCTACGAGCAGTACTTC.

This chain connects TRBV4-1 to TRBJ1-4; D is ambiguous. Germline V gives CDR1 MGHRA, CDR2 YSYEKL. V was clipped by 3 bases and J by 5 bases, with 7 bases between them. CDR3 length equals 13 residues. CDR3 in DNA: TGCGCCAGCAGCCAGGTTCAGAATGAAAAACTGTTTTTT. It is translated as CASSQVQNEKLFF.

V gene TRBV5-1 combines with J gene TRBJ2-1; D not certain. V lost 5 bases to trimming and J lost 8 bases, with 11 bases between them. Germline V CDR1 and CDR2: SGHRS, YFSETQ. This CDR3 comprises 12 residues. CDR3: CASRLVGDEQFF. For the CDR3, the DNA is TGCGCCAGCAGACTTGTCGGCGATGAGCAGTTCTTC.

This clone was observed once. As DNA, the CDR3 is TGCGCCAGCAGCGTGTCCGGATCGGCAAAAGAGACCCAGTACTTC. This sequence encodes CASSVSGSAKETQYF. The rearrangement links TRBV5-1 to TRBJ2-5; D is unclear. Germline loops: CDR1 SGHRS, CDR2 YFSETQ. With 4 bases removed from V and 3 bases from J, the gap between germline ends came to 16 bases. CDR3 length: 15 residues.

Regarding this clone: Other nucleotide sequences from this sample produce the same CDR3. J is TRBJ2-7 and V is TRBV6-2 or TRBV6-3; D not resolved. The CDR3 has 11 amino acids. CDR1 and CDR2 from the germline V gene are MNHEY and SVGEGT. Trimming took off 6 bases at V and 3 bases at J, with 6 bases between the two ends. This CDR3 reads CASSPLYEQYF. For the CDR3, the DNA is TGTGCCAGCAGCCCCCTCTACGAGCAGTACTTC.

The J gene is TRBJ2-1, the V gene TRBV9; 15 bases match TRBD2. Germline CDR1 is SGDLS and CDR2 is YYNGEE. CDR3 length: 21 amino acids. V trimming: 1 base; J trimming: 5 bases; junction bases outside the gene matches: 16. CDR3: CASSVYERGTSGRSRDNEQFF. CDR3 in DNA: TGTGCCAGCAGCGTATATGAAAGGGGGACTAGCGGGAGGTCTCGGGACAATGAGCAGTTCTTC.

V is TRBV7-8 and J is TRBJ2-3; D is uncertain. The CDR3 runs 17 residues. Germline values: CDR1 SGHVS, CDR2 FQNEAQ. V was shortened by 1 base and J by 0 bases, with 14 bases between the two germline ends. CDR3 region: CASSLGRALSSTDTQYF. CDR3 coding DNA: TGTGCCAGCAGCTTAGGACGGGCCCTTTCTAGCACAGATACGCAGTATTTT.

The chain has TRBV9 and TRBJ1-2, with TRBD1 matching 7 bases. Germline V CDR1 and CDR2: SGDLS, YYNGEE. Trimming cost V 4 bases and J 3 bases; bases outside gene matches: 6. This CDR3 has 14 residues. The CDR3 protein is CASSPQGGYYGYTF. Written as DNA, the CDR3 is TGTGCCAGCAGCCCTCAAGGGGGCTACTATGGCTACACCTTC.

J is TRBJ1-6 and V is TRBV5-1; 8 bases align to TRBD1. V trimming: 4 bases; J trimming: 8 bases; junction bases outside the gene matches: 11. The germline CDR1 and CDR2 sequences are SGHRS and YFSETQ. CDR3 length: 16 amino acids. CDR3 loop: CASSEGDRGPHSPLHF. CDR3 nucleotide sequence: TGCGCCAGCAGCGAGGGCGACAGGGGTCCACATTCACCCCTCCACTTT.

The chain joins TRBV25-1 to TRBJ1-1, with 12 bases fitting TRBD1. Germline V gene lookup returns CDR1 MGHDK and CDR2 SYGVNS. The CDR3 contains 18 residues. V was clipped by 6 bases and J by 6 bases; unmatched bases: 17. The chain's CDR3 is CASSGMGTGGYNLPEAFF. In nucleotides, the CDR3 is TGTGCCAGCAGCGGAATGGGGACAGGGGGCTATAATCTTCCTGAAGCTTTCTTT.

This clone was counted between two and nine times. Additional DNA sequences in this sample encode the identical CDR3. The chain links TRBV28 to TRBJ2-2; the D is unclear. CDR3 length: 12 amino acids. The V and J ends lost 3 bases and 1 base respectively, with 0 bases between them. Looked up from germline, CDR1 is MDHEN and CDR2 is SYDVKM. CDR3 loop: CASSLNTGELFF. CDR3 DNA: TGTGCCAGCAGTTTGAACACCGGGGAGCTGTTTTTT.

The V gene is TRBV9, the J gene TRBJ2-1; TRBD2 matches at 7 bases. The V and J ends lost 3 bases and 0 bases, in that order; junction bases with no gene match: 3. Germline CDR1 reads SGDLS; CDR2 reads YYNGEE. This CDR3 region has 15 residues. The CDR3 nucleotides read TGTGCCAGCAGCGCCAGCGGGATCTCCTACAATGAGCAGTTCTTC. Translated, it gives CASSASGISYNEQFF. The full variable domain, its missing parts supplied by reference TRBV9 and TRBJ2-1, is DSGVTQTPKHLITATGQRVTLRCSPRSGDLSVYWYQQSLDQGLQFLIQYYNGEERAKGNILERFSAQQFPDLHSELNLSSLELGDSALYFCASSASGISYNEQFFGPGTRLTVL.

The J gene is TRBJ2-1, the V gene TRBV28; TRBD2 matches 11 bases. Germline CDR1 and CDR2: MDHEN and SYDVKM. The length of the CDR3 is 15 residues. V lost 6 bases, J lost 7 bases, and 8 bases stayed unmatched. The CDR3 loop reads CASSIAGGRKNEQFF. CDR3 coding DNA: TGTGCCAGCAGCATAGCGGGAGGGAGAAAAAATGAGCAGTTCTTC. Full variable domain (missing parts from reference TRBV28 and TRBJ2-1): DVKVTQSSRYLVKRTGEKVFLECVQDMDHENMFWYRQDPGLGLRLIYFSYDVKMKEKGDIPEGYSVSREKKERFSLILESASTNQTSMYLCASSIAGGRKNEQFFGPGTRLTVL.

The chain links TRBV2 to TRBJ2-1, with a tentative D call TRBD2 (6 bases). This CDR3 contains 15 residues. The germline V and J ends were trimmed by 8 bases and 7 bases, with 21 bases remaining between them. CDR1 is SNHLY and CDR2 is FYNNEI in the germline V gene. The CDR3 coding sequence is TGTGCCAGCGTAGGGGCGGCGGGAATCGGGAATGAGCAGTTCTTC. Protein product: CASVGAAGIGNEQFF.

J is TRBJ2-1 and V is TRBV15; D is uncertain. The CDR3 runs 16 residues. The germline V and J ends were trimmed by 4 bases and 0 bases, with 13 bases remaining between them. Germline CDR1 and CDR2: LNHNV and YYDKDF (reference sequence). This CDR3 is CATSTRPGSSYNEQFF. DNA for the CDR3: TGTGCCACCAGCACAAGGCCGGGCAGCTCCTACAATGAGCAGTTCTTC.

The V gene is TRBV30, the J gene TRBJ2-7; 9 bases match TRBD2. The germline V gene has CDR1 GTSNPN and CDR2 SVGIG (reference sequence). This CDR3 has 13 residues. J lost 2 bases, V lost 6 bases, and 5 bases had no gene match. The CDR3 protein is CACVTSGTYEQYF. For the CDR3, the DNA is TGTGCCTGCGTGACTAGCGGAACCTACGAGCAGTACTTC.

The rearrangement links TRBV2 to TRBJ1-1, with TRBD1 matching 10 bases. J gave up 12 bases and V 8 bases, and 12 bases lay outside the gene matches. Looked up from germline, CDR1 is SNHLY and CDR2 is FYNNEI. The CDR3 spans 13 residues. The DNA of the CDR3 is TGTGCCAGCGGAAAGACAGGGGGCGCGACAACTTTCTTT. It yields the protein CASGKTGGATTFF.

This clone was observed a single time. The rearrangement uses TRBV28 and TRBJ1-1; D is uncertain. Trimming took off 5 bases at V and 1 base at J, with 17 bases between the two ends. This CDR3 region has 16 residues. Germline V gene lookup returns CDR1 MDHEN and CDR2 SYDVKM. CDR3 nucleotides: TGTGCCAGCAGTAAAGTTTACCGGACGGGGAACACTGAAGCTTTCTTT. It codes for CASSKVYRTGNTEAFF.